This T cell receptor beta chain originates from a study of blood T cell repertoires in COVID-19. Study in general: The study drew acute and convalescent COVID-19 samples from the United States, Italy and Spain. Sources were T cells, B-cell-depleted T cells, or PBMCs; the material itself was cDNA or gDNA.

The data were produced by immunoSEQ multiplex PCR, yet TCRdb's version contains in-frame clones alone and is incomplete. The data contain 250,000 or so clones, 86% of them seen just once; the ten biggest clones take up about 5.9%. Germline loops: CDR1 SGHDN, CDR2 FVKESK. The V gene end was trimmed by 4 bases and the J gene end by 3 bases; junction bases not matched to a gene: 4. CDR3 size: 15 residues. This TCR was recovered from a man aged 55-75 years with acute or convalescent COVID-19. The sample taken for sequencing was peripheral blood. The chain links TRBV14 to TRBJ1-4; 8 nucleotides agree with TRBD1. CDR3 sequence: CASSPRGLSNEKLFF. The CDR3 region has the DNA TGTGCCAGCAGCCCCAGGGGGCTATCTAATGAAAAACTGTTTTTT.